This TCR beta chain was sequenced in a study of cytomegalovirus exposure and HLA in healthy donors. Study outcomes and limitations: In the roughly 110 validation repertoires, approximately 94% of cluster scores exceeded 0, per a later analysis.

Deletions cut 3 bases from V and 1 base from J, with 12 bases between. The germline CDR1 and CDR2 sequences are LGHNT and FRNRAP. The CDR3 contains 15 residues. Some clones are missing from TCRdb's copy, which holds only in-frame ones; the method was immunoSEQ multiplex PCR. The profile shows around 150,000 clones, about 95% of them singletons. About this clone itself: The antigen remains undetermined.

The sample comprised PBMCs. The rearrangement uses TRBV12-5 and TRBJ1-1; D gene uncertain. The TCR comes from a woman aged 18-35 years in good health and CMV-seronegative. The CDR3 loop reads CASGFHLGPNTEAFF. The CDR3 coding sequence is TGTGCTAGTGGTTTTCATCTGGGCCCGAACACTGAAGCTTTCTTT.